This is a list of T cell receptor beta chains from one sample in a study of shared clonotypes between healthy human individuals. Profiled with immunoSEQ multiplex PCR; TCRdb holds only in-frame clones, not every one. The table lists 400,000 to 550,000 clones, less than 80% of them singletons, with 10% to 15% in the top ten. The sequenced material came from PBMCs. These receptors originate from a woman between 40 and 50 years old in good health. Some clones in this sample may be carry-over from other donors' samples. The CDR3 runs from the conserved cysteine through the conserved F or W. A D gene is named only where the DNA matches it firmly. Clone size appears in some rows only: once, few, many, or a class for an expanded clone.

J gene,clone size,V gene,D gene,CDR3 protein,CDR3 DNA
TRBJ2-7,NA,TRBV5-1,NA,CASSLGGYEQYF,TGCGCCAGCAGTCTCGGTGGGTACGAGCAGTACTTC
TRBJ2-2,NA,TRBV5-4,TRBD2,CASSLALAGGGTGELFF,TGTGCCAGCAGCTTGGCGCTAGCGGGAGGGGGAACCGGGGAGCTGTTTTTT
TRBJ2-2,NA,TRBV4-2,TRBD2,CASSQGGLAGTNTGELFF,TGTGCCAGCAGCCAAGGAGGCCTAGCGGGTACCAACACCGGGGAGCTGTTTTTT
TRBJ2-3,once,TRBV6-4,NA,CASSEEVSDTQYF,TGTGCCAGCAGTGAGGAGGTCTCAGATACGCAGTATTTT
TRBJ1-5,NA,TRBV19,TRBD1,CASTGGVINQPQHF,TGTGCCAGTACAGGGGGCGTCATCAATCAGCCCCAGCATTTT
TRBJ2-3,once,TRBV5-1,TRBD2,CASRVSGRTDTQYF,TGCGCCAGCAGGGTAAGCGGGAGAACAGATACGCAGTATTTT
TRBJ1-2,NA,TRBV30,NA,CAWSLAIGYGYTF,TGTGCCTGGAGCCTAGCCATAGGGTATGGCTACACCTTC
TRBJ2-7,NA,TRBV4-1,NA,CASSQVRGVNEQYF,TGCGCCAGCAGCCAAGTGAGGGGCGTCAACGAGCAGTACTTC
TRBJ2-3,NA,TRBV7-9,TRBD2,CASSPFPLAEITDTQYF,TGTGCCAGCAGCCCGTTCCCTCTAGCGGAGATCACAGATACGCAGTATTTT
TRBJ2-3,NA,TRBV5-4,TRBD1,CASSSPRQGLGDTQYF,TGTGCCAGCAGCTCCCCGAGACAGGGCTTGGGGGACACGCAGTATTTT
TRBJ2-3,NA,TRBV9,TRBD2,CASSASGIGSTDTQYF,TGTGCCAGCAGCGCTAGCGGGATTGGTTCCACAGATACGCAGTATTTT
TRBJ2-7,NA,TRBV10-2,TRBD2,CASSVRGGVPYEQYF,TGCGCCAGCAGTGTTCGGGGGGGGGTTCCCTACGAGCAGTACTTC
TRBJ1-1,NA,TRBV19,NA,CASLGVRGKDTEAFF,TGTGCCAGTCTGGGGGTGAGGGGGAAGGACACTGAAGCTTTCTTT
TRBJ2-1,once,TRBV9,NA,CASSVGGGAHEQFF,TGTGCCAGCAGCGTAGGAGGAGGGGCCCATGAGCAGTTCTTC
TRBJ2-3,NA,TRBV5-6,TRBD2,CASVGGTGTSGRTDTQYF,TGTGCCAGTGTGGGGGGAACCGGGACTAGCGGGAGGACAGATACGCAGTATTTT
TRBJ2-7,NA,TRBV11-2,NA,CASRDPGLSNSYEQYF,TGTGCCAGCCGTGACCCCGGGTTGAGTAACTCCTACGAGCAGTACTTC
TRBJ1-1,NA,TRBV7-2,NA,CASSRSSETEAFF,TGTGCCAGCAGCCGATCCTCGGAGACTGAAGCTTTCTTT
TRBJ2-3,NA,TRBV28,NA,CASSLTSPDTQYF,TGTGCCAGCAGTTTAACTAGCCCAGATACGCAGTATTTT
TRBJ2-7,NA,TRBV5-4,TRBD2,CASTTGGFTYEQYF,TGTGCCAGCACCACGGGGGGTTTTACCTACGAGCAGTACTTC
TRBJ2-1,NA,TRBV7-3,NA,CASSKNGARWDEQFF,TGTGCCAGCAGCAAAAACGGGGCTAGGTGGGATGAGCAGTTCTTC
TRBJ1-1,NA,TRBV9,NA,CASSPARGKNTEAFF,TGTGCCAGCAGCCCAGCGAGGGGCAAGAACACTGAAGCTTTCTTT
TRBJ2-2,NA,TRBV5-1,NA,CASSPYDTGELFF,TGCGCCAGCAGCCCTTATGACACCGGGGAGCTGTTTTTT
TRBJ2-3,NA,TRBV11-2,TRBD2,CASSSGLARDTQYF,TGTGCCAGCAGCTCGGGACTAGCGAGAGATACGCAGTATTTT
TRBJ2-3,NA,TRBV27,TRBD2,CASTARLAGGPTGTDTQYF,TGTGCCAGTACTGCTCGACTAGCGGGAGGGCCGACTGGGACAGATACGCAGTATTTT
TRBJ2-2,NA,TRBV9,NA,CASSPTTAGELFF,TGTGCCAGCAGCCCCACGACAGCCGGGGAGCTGTTTTTT
TRBJ2-2,NA,TRBV30,NA,CAWSSGTMGELFF,TGTGCCTGGAGTTCTGGGACCATGGGGGAGCTGTTTTTT
TRBJ2-1,few,TRBV6-1,NA,CASSGGEISEQFF,TGTGCCAGCAGTGGGGGAGAGATTAGCGAGCAGTTCTTC
TRBJ2-1,NA,TRBV9,NA,CASSVGLRGLANEQFF,TGTGCCAGCAGCGTAGGACTAAGGGGGCTAGCGAACGAGCAGTTCTTC
TRBJ1-1,NA,TRBV5-1,NA,CASNPGVQAAMNTEAFF,TGCGCCAGCAATCCCGGGGTACAGGCCGCCATGAACACTGAAGCTTTCTTT
TRBJ2-6,NA,TRBV2,NA,CASGEGATSGANVLTF,TGTGCCAGCGGGGAGGGGGCGACCTCTGGGGCCAACGTCCTGACTTTC
TRBJ2-1,NA,TRBV11-2,NA,CASSLDIVTNEQFF,TGTGCCAGCAGCTTAGATATTGTGACTAATGAGCAGTTCTTC
TRBJ2-1,NA,TRBV18,NA,CASSPNHSDNEQFF,TGTGCCAGCTCACCAAATCACTCAGACAATGAGCAGTTCTTC
TRBJ1-1,NA,TRBV6-1,NA,CASTETGNTEAFF,TGTGCCAGCACCGAGACAGGGAACACTGAAGCTTTCTTT
TRBJ2-3,NA,TRBV7-2,TRBD1,CASSTQGATDTQYF,TGTGCCAGCAGCACACAGGGGGCCACAGATACGCAGTATTTT
TRBJ1-5,once,TRBV19,NA,CASSLMGQGYQPQHF,TGTGCCAGTAGCCTAATGGGGCAGGGATATCAGCCCCAGCATTTT
TRBJ1-3,NA,TRBV7-9,TRBD1,CASSLIGQGTRNTIYF,TGTGCCAGCAGCTTAATTGGACAGGGGACGAGAAACACCATATATTTT
TRBJ2-2,NA,TRBV30,NA,CAWSMGAGTGELFF,TGTGCCTGGAGTATGGGAGCCGGGACCGGGGAGCTGTTTTTT
TRBJ2-7,NA,TRBV28,TRBD1,CASSIEGQGSYEQYF,TGTGCCAGCAGTATCGAGGGACAGGGGTCCTACGAGCAGTACTTC
TRBJ2-3,NA,TRBV5-4,TRBD1,CASSLDRGYTDTQYF,TGTGCCAGCAGCTTGGACAGGGGGTACACAGATACGCAGTATTTT
TRBJ2-2,few,TRBV14,TRBD2,CASSHTTSGRAGSRYTGELFF,TGTGCCAGCAGCCATACGACTAGCGGGAGGGCCGGCTCCCGCTACACCGGGGAGCTGTTTTTT
TRBJ1-1,NA,TRBV6-5,TRBD1,CASSAGQGRTEAFF,TGTGCCAGCAGTGCGGGACAGGGGCGTACTGAAGCTTTCTTT
TRBJ2-1,NA,TRBV6-1,TRBD2,CASSEGREGRTFF,TGTGCCAGCAGTGAAGGGCGGGAGGGCCGTACGTTCTTC
TRBJ1-1,NA,TRBV7-9,NA,CASSYSGYRDPEAFF,TGTGCCAGCAGCTACTCAGGGTATAGAGACCCTGAAGCTTTCTTT
TRBJ2-1,NA,TRBV9,TRBD2,CASSVLAGSSYNEQFF,TGTGCCAGCAGCGTCTTAGCGGGAAGCTCCTACAATGAGCAGTTCTTC
TRBJ1-2,NA,TRBV19,NA,CASSIPSGKGYTF,TGTGCCAGTAGTATTCCGTCAGGGAAGGGCTACACCTTC
TRBJ2-2,NA,TRBV2,TRBD1,CASRDPGQGTTGELFF,TGTGCCAGCAGGGACCCGGGACAGGGAACCACCGGGGAGCTGTTTTTT